These 15 T cell receptor beta chains were all obtained from the same sample, sequenced in a study of neurological immune-mediated disorders (dated by TCRdb to between 2018 and 2021). Receptor amplification or capture employed 5' RACE. Instrument used: Illumina HiSeq 2500. Using fastp trimming at Q25 and MiXCR clonotype assembly, TCRdb reanalyzed the public sequencing data and kept in-frame beta chains. Entries that share a CDR3 protein sequence are merged under the most common genes and DNA. The sample includes about 46,000 distinct CDR3 sequences, with about 9.3% observed a single time. 5.3% of the sample is held by the ten biggest clonotypes. Material: PBMCs. Receptor source: a man aged 70 or older with HTLV-1-associated myelopathy (HAM/TSP).

Concerning this clonotype itself: Since a much larger clone is just one base distant, this may be a read error. V usage is TRBV20-1 and J usage is TRBJ2-2; D uncertain. The CDR3 sequence is 13 residues long. Germline V CDR1 and CDR2: DFQATT, SNEGSKA (reference sequence). Trimming shortened V by 6 bases and J by 3 bases, and 11 bases separated the two germline ends. CDR3 residues: CSAPIVDTGELFF. The CDR3, as DNA: TGCAGTGCACCGATAGTGGACACCGGGGAGCTGTTTTTT.

This clonotype was seen many times. The rearrangement uses TRBV7-2 and TRBJ2-1; 8 bases agree with TRBD1. J lost 7 bases, V lost 5 bases, and 4 bases had no gene match. The CDR3 contains 13 residues. CDR1 is SGHTA, CDR2 FQGNSA, per germline. Here the CDR3 DNA reads TGTGCCAGCAGCCCCCGGACAGGGAATGAGCAGTTCTTC. Amino acid sequence: CASSPRTGNEQFF.

This clonotype appeared many times. V gene TRBV12-3 or TRBV12-4 combines with J gene TRBJ1-1; TRBD1 is a possible D gene (5 bases). V lost 6 bases, J lost 4 bases, and 21 bases lay in between. CDR3 length: 16 amino acids. DNA of the CDR3: TGTGCCAGCAGGTCACTCGGCGGGGCCCGGGGCACTGAAGCTTTCTTT. Translated: CASRSLGGARGTEAFF.

This clonotype was detected ten times or more. The chain uses TRBV7-2 and TRBJ2-3, with 8 bases matching TRBD2. V was pared by 7 bases and J by 3 bases, with 9 bases of the junction left unmatched. The length of the CDR3 is 15 residues. Germline-derived CDR1 and CDR2 are SGHTA and FQGNSA. CDR3 bases: TGTGCCAGCAATGGTCGGGAGGGCCCGACAGATACGCAGTATTTT. Protein product: CASNGREGPTDTQYF. Supplemented by reference TRBV7-2 and TRBJ2-3, the full variable domain reads GAGVSQSPSNKVTEKGKDVELRCDPISGHTALYWYRQSLGQGLEFLIYFQGNSAPDKSGLPSDRFSAERTGGSVSTLTIQRTQQEDSAVYLCASNGREGPTDTQYFGPGTRLTVL.

This clonotype was seen at least ten times. The chain employs TRBV29-1 and TRBJ2-3; D may be TRBD1 (5 bases). V lost 7 bases and J 4 bases, leaving 9 bases between the germline ends. Germline V lookup: CDR1 SQVTM, CDR2 ANQGSEA. This CDR3 is 11 amino acids long. CDR3 protein: CSARDPDTQYF. CDR3 DNA sequence: TGCAGCGCCAGGGATCCAGATACGCAGTATTTT.

At least ten counts were recorded for this clonotype. The chain has TRBV3-1 and TRBJ1-6, with 7 positions matching TRBD1. The germline gives CDR1 LGHDT, CDR2 YNNKEL (reference sequence). This CDR3 spans 15 amino acids. Unmatched junction bases numbered 9, after V lost 3 bases and J lost 10 bases. The CDR3 DNA reads TGTGCCAGCAGCCAGACACAGGGGTTGGTCTCACCCCTCCACTTT. Translating it yields CASSQTQGLVSPLHF.

This clonotype occurred many times. The chain combines TRBV6-1 with TRBJ2-5, with 15 bases aligning to TRBD2. Germline V gives CDR1 MNHNS, CDR2 SASEGT. The CDR3 is 17 amino acids. The V and J ends lost 5 bases and 3 bases, in that order; junction bases with no gene match: 7. CDR3 nucleotides: TGTGCCAGCAGTAGGGAGGGACTAGCGGGAGGAAAAGAGACCCAGTACTTC. This encodes CASSREGLAGGKETQYF.

V and J are TRBV10-3 and TRBJ2-3; no reliable D call. This CDR3 has 11 amino acids. Per germline, CDR1 ENHRY and CDR2 SYGVKD. The ends were cut back, 8 bases at V and 1 base at J, with 4 bases in the middle. The CDR3 DNA reads as TGTGCCATCGGTCGCACAGATACGCAGTATTTT. It specifies CAIGRTDTQYF.

The rearrangement links TRBV5-1 to TRBJ2-2; D possibly matches TRBD1 or TRBD2 (5 bases each). The CDR3 loop spans 15 amino acids. The V end was cut by 0 bases, the J end by 4 bases, with 10 bases between. The germline V gene has CDR1 SGHRS and CDR2 YFSETQ. CDR3 nucleotide sequence: TGCGCCAGCAGCTTGGCGGGACCGCGCACCGGGGAGCTGTTTTTT. Translated, it gives CASSLAGPRTGELFF.

This clonotype was observed at least ten times. The J gene is TRBJ1-6, the V gene TRBV3-1; possible D gene TRBD1, 5 bases. The CDR3 extends over 16 amino acids. CDR1 is LGHDT, CDR2 YNNKEL, per germline (reference sequence). With 6 bases removed from V and 9 bases from J, the gap between germline ends came to 21 bases. DNA of the CDR3: TGTGCCAGCAGACAACAAGCCACATCAGGGAGTTCACCCCTCCACTTT. Translation gives CASRQQATSGSSPLHF. Combining the CDR3 with reference TRBV3-1 and TRBJ1-6 gives the whole variable domain DTAVSQTPKYLVTQMGNDKSIKCEQNLGHDTMYWYKQDSKKFLKIMFSYNNKELIINETVPNRFSPKSPDKAHLNLHINSLELGDSAVYFCASRQQATSGSSPLHFGNGTRLTVT.

This clonotype was seen ten or more times. V gene TRBV2 combines with J gene TRBJ2-2; 9 bases align to TRBD2. Trimming removed 5 bases from V and 5 bases from J; junction bases left unmatched: 6. Germline V gives CDR1 SNHLY, CDR2 FYNNEI. CDR3 size: 15 residues. Here the CDR3 reads CASSSSGRGTGELFF. The CDR3 DNA follows: TGTGCCAGCAGTAGTAGCGGGAGAGGGACCGGGGAGCTGTTTTTT.

This clonotype was detected ten times or more. The chain has TRBV3-2 and TRBJ1-1; TRBD1, the D gene given by the table, was not confirmed from the DNA. TRBV3-2 is annotated as a pseudogene. The CDR3 is 14 residues long. The CDR3 here is CASSQGVNGGRAFF. Written as DNA, the CDR3 is TGTGCCAGCAGCCAGGGGGTCAACGGGGGGCGAGCTTTCTTT.

Comments on this clonotype: Just one base apart from a much larger clone, this may be a read error. The rearrangement links TRBV7-2 to TRBJ2-1; D is possibly TRBD2 (5 bases). The germline V and J ends were trimmed by 3 bases and 6 bases, with 15 bases remaining between them. Germline values: CDR1 SGHTA, CDR2 FQGNSA. The CDR3 covers 15 residues. The CDR3 DNA is TGTGCCAGCAGCTTTGGTGGGAGTCAAACCAATGAGCAGTTCTTC. Its translation is CASSFGGSQTNEQFF.

The chain carries TRBV11-2 and TRBJ2-5, with 12 bases that match TRBD2. Germline V gene lookup returns CDR1 SGHAT and CDR2 FQNNGV. The CDR3 contains 16 residues. V lost 5 bases, J lost 5 bases, and 9 bases stayed unmatched. The CDR3 loop reads CASSTLLAGGLETQYF. CDR3 coding DNA: TGTGCCAGCAGCACTCTACTAGCGGGAGGTTTGGAGACCCAGTACTTC.

This clonotype has ten or more counts. This chain links TRBV5-1 with TRBJ2-6; D gene uncertain. There are 14 residues in the CDR3. V lost 4 bases, J lost 4 bases, and 9 bases lay in between. Germline V CDR1 and CDR2: SGHRS, YFSETQ. Here the CDR3 reads CASSATPGANVLTF. DNA of the CDR3: TGCGCCAGCAGCGCGACCCCCGGGGCCAACGTCCTGACTTTC.